This is a list of T cell receptor beta chains from one sample in a study of CD8+ T cells in alopecia areata. Here immunoSEQ multiplex PCR was the method, and the copy in TCRdb shows in-frame clones only, minus some. The sample includes about 150,000 clones, roughly 54% seen only once; the top ten take 15%. The sequences come from CD8+ T cells sorted from blood, collected at week 4, from a patient treated with tofacitinib. The receptor set was obtained from a human donor with alopecia areata. Each CDR3 is given with its conserved first and last residue. A D gene is named only where the DNA matches it firmly. Size is stated for part of the rows, as once, few or many counts, or as a class when the clone is expanded.

V	J	D	size	CDR3	DNA
TRBV27	TRBJ1-1	.	.	CASSRTLGTEAFF	TGTGCCAGCAGTAGGACGCTCGGCACTGAAGCTTTCTTT
TRBV4-3	TRBJ1-5	TRBD1	.	CASSQLTGEGQPQHF	TGCGCCAGCAGCCAACTGACAGGGGAGGGTCAGCCCCAGCATTTT
TRBV7-2	TRBJ2-5	.	.	CASSLDQETQYF	TGTGCCAGCAGCTTGGACCAAGAGACCCAGTACTTC
TRBV25-1	TRBJ2-6	.	.	CASSELDSSISGANVLTF	TGTGCCAGCAGTGAATTGGACAGCTCAATCTCTGGGGCCAACGTCCTGACTTTC
TRBV12-5	TRBJ2-1	.	once	CASEAGAYNEQFF	TGTGCTAGTGAGGCGGGGGCTTACAATGAGCAGTTCTTC
TRBV5-1	TRBJ2-7	.	.	CASSDTIESYEQYF	TGCGCCAGCAGCGACACAATTGAGAGCTACGAGCAGTACTTC
TRBV5-6	TRBJ1-5	.	.	CASSLGFGNQPQHF	TGTGCCAGCAGCTTGGGGTTTGGCAATCAGCCCCAGCATTTT
TRBV30	TRBJ2-7	TRBD1	once	CAWDPGQGPYEQYF	TGTGCCTGGGACCCTGGACAGGGACCCTACGAGCAGTACTTC
TRBV5-6	TRBJ2-1	.	.	CASSHEGGFFYNEQFF	TGTGCCAGCAGCCATGAGGGGGGCTTCTTCTACAATGAGCAGTTCTTC
TRBV2	TRBJ2-7	.	.	CASEGYYEQYF	TGTGCCAGCGAGGGCTACTACGAGCAGTACTTC
TRBV21-1	TRBJ2-4	.	few	CASSKAGRGAKNIQYF	TGTGCCAGCAGCAAAGCGGGTCGCGGGGCCAAAAACATTCAGTACTTC
TRBV30	TRBJ2-5	.	.	CAWIQDTYQETQYF	TGTGCCTGGATACAGGACACCTACCAAGAGACCCAGTACTTC
TRBV27	TRBJ1-5	.	.	CASPPQPQHF	TGTGCCAGCCCCCCCCAGCCCCAGCATTTT
TRBV29-1	TRBJ1-2	TRBD1	few	CSVDLQGYYGYTF	TGCAGCGTGGACCTACAGGGGTACTATGGCTACACCTTC
TRBV7-9	TRBJ2-3	.	.	CASSLGLPVEDTQYF	TGTGCCAGCAGCTTAGGACTACCCGTTGAAGATACGCAGTATTTT
TRBV30	TRBJ2-3	.	.	CAWRPIADTQYF	TGTGCCTGGAGGCCCATCGCAGATACGCAGTATTTT
TRBV5-1	TRBJ2-7	TRBD1	.	CASSLAGGSYEQYF	TGCGCCAGCAGCTTGGCAGGGGGCTCCTACGAGCAGTACTTC
TRBV5-1	TRBJ2-1	.	.	CASTFGYNEQFF	TGCGCCAGCACTTTTGGGTACAATGAGCAGTTCTTC
TRBV6-5	TRBJ1-1	TRBD1	.	CASSPLDRAEAFF	TGTGCCAGCAGCCCCCTGGACAGGGCTGAAGCTTTCTTT